The sequence of this TCR beta chain was determined in a study of blood T cell repertoires in COVID-19 (dated by TCRdb to about 2020). A note on the overall study: Samples covering the acute and convalescent phases of COVID-19 were provided by collaborators in the United States, Italy and Spain. The prospective study material was composed of cDNA or gDNA derived from T cells, B-cell-depleted T cells, or PBMCs. Deeply sampled blood TCRbeta repertoires from subjects exposed to, actively infected with, or recovered from COVID-19 were included in the dataset. The repertoires were made available in a free public database intended to serve as a resource for research on the immune response to SARS-CoV-2. The samples were drawn from the first 160 participants of the ongoing ImmuneRACE study and from some 1,300 subjects provided by 6 global collaborators. Sample metadata almost always included a de-identified subject ID, COVID-19 status, age in years and sex. HLA class I and class II types, where available, came from metadata supplied by the sample provider rather than from assay-based typing. General study outcomes and caveats: How much clinical and demographic metadata was included differed by source and by participant, and the metadata was provided uncurated.

TCRbeta CDR3 regions were amplified from genomic DNA using the immunoSEQ Assay, a bias-controlled multiplex PCR. Regarding the original processing steps: Within the assay, amplification of reference gene primers was used to estimate how many nucleated cells each sample contained. To quantify the absolute abundance of each unique TCRbeta CDR3 rearrangement, sequence reads were collapsed and filtered. For each sample, productive Simpson clonality was calculated by taking the square root of Simpson's diversity index across productive rearrangements. This immuneACCESS table, as held by TCRdb, lists in-frame sequences with V and J called but not all clones. Of the missing ones, under half trace to an unresolved V gene in checked studies; the others have no known cause. V, J and clone size reflect that table, while D and trimming were determined from the DNA. Present in this sample are 150,000 or so clones, around 85% of which were seen just once. Under 9.5% of the sample rests with the top ten.

Spanning cysteine to phenylalanine, the CDR3 consists of 15 amino acids. The CDR3 DNA has 45 bases and is translated from base 1. The germline V gene provides CDR1 KGHSH and CDR2 LQKENI. Between the V and J ends, shortened by 2 bases and 5 bases respectively, the junction contains 10 bases. Enrolling through a virtual design, the prospective study's participants ranged in age from roughly 18 to 100 years and lived across 20 to 30 United States geographic areas. To assign participants to cohorts, the prospective study relied on clinical history that participants themselves reported in a screening survey and a study questionnaire. ImmuneRACE Cohort 3 recovered participants were defined by two consecutive negative NP/OP PCR tests, healthcare professional clearance, or symptom resolution. Each participant in the prospective study had whole blood, serum and a nasopharyngeal or oropharyngeal swab collected by mobile phlebotomists. Over a roughly 2-month period, participants in the prospective study had the option of providing additional blood draws and questionnaires. Prospective study blood samples were shipped either frozen or at room temperature before DNA extraction.

With respect to this clone: Which antigen it targets is not known. No much larger clone is present one base from it, and per-base qualities are unavailable.

The chain joins TRBV18 to TRBJ1-6; the D region possibly corresponds to TRBD1 (6 bases align). The sequence came from a man in his fifties who had recovered from COVID-19. Source material: PBMCs or T cells enriched from blood (not recorded which). This receptor carries the CDR3 CASSPGTIHNSPLHF. The nucleotide sequence reads TGTGCCAGCTCACCAGGGACAATCCATAATTCACCCCTCCACTTT.